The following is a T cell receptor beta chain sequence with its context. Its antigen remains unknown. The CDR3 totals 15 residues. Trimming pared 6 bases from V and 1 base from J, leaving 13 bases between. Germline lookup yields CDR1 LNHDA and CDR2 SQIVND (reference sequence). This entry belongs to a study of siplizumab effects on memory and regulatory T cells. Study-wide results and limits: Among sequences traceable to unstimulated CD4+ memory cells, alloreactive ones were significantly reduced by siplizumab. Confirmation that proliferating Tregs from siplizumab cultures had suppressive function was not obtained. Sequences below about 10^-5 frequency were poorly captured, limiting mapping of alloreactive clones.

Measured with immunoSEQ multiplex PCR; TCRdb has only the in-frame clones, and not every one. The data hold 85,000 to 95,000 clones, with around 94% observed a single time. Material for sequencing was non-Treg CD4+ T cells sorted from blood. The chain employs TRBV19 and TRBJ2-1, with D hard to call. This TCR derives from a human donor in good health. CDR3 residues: CASRAPPGSYNEQFF. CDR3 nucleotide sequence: TGTGCCAGTAGGGCTCCCCCTGGGTCCTACAATGAGCAGTTCTTC.